Shown below are 20 T cell receptor beta chains from a single sample sequenced in a study of blood T cell repertoires in COVID-19. TCRdb keeps only in-frame clones here, not all; method: immunoSEQ multiplex PCR. The data hold more than 85,000 clones, with roughly 80% observed a single time. Sequencing was done on a sample of peripheral blood. These receptors originate from a woman in her 70s with acute or convalescent COVID-19.

V usage is TRBV6-5 and J usage is TRBJ2-7, with 10 nucleotides matching TRBD2. Germline CDR1 reads MNHEY; CDR2 reads SVGAGI. This CDR3 region has 14 residues. The junction had 7 bases not matched to a gene; V was cut back by 8 bases and J by 3 bases. The CDR3 loop reads CASRELAGDYEQYF. CDR3 nucleotides: TGTGCCAGCCGAGAGCTAGCGGGGGACTACGAGCAGTACTTC.

This CDR3 is CASSYPLGTDTQYF. The CDR3 nucleotides are TGTGCCAGCAGCTATCCCCTTGGCACAGATACGCAGTATTTT. The chain has TRBV5-4 and TRBJ2-3; D call uncertain. The CDR3 is 14 residues long. Trimming took off 3 bases at V and 1 base at J, with 9 bases between the two ends. Germline V lookup: CDR1 SGHNT, CDR2 YYREEE (reference sequence).

The CDR3 sequence is CASSYSRIYNEQFF. The CDR3 bases are TGTGCCAGCAGTTACTCGAGGATTTACAATGAGCAGTTCTTC. The genes are TRBV6-5 and TRBJ2-1; D remains ambiguous. Trimming removed 0 bases at V and 4 bases at J, with 7 bases between. Germline CDR1 and CDR2: MNHEY and SVGAGI. The CDR3 totals 14 residues.

V and J are TRBV19 and TRBJ2-3; 11 bases are a match to TRBD2. Germline CDR1 reads LNHDA; CDR2 reads SQIVND (reference sequence). This CDR3 is built from 18 residues. V shed 5 bases and J 6 bases; nucleotides not matched to a gene: 16. CDR3 residues: CASSLTSGGSNLVDTQYF. The CDR3 DNA follows: TGTGCCAGTAGTCTAACTAGCGGGGGCTCGAATTTAGTGGATACGCAGTATTTT.

The chain carries TRBV27 and TRBJ2-1; 10 nucleotides align to TRBD1. The V gene's germline CDR1 is MNHEY and CDR2 SMNVEV (reference sequence). J was trimmed by 8 bases and V by 4 bases; bases with no gene match: 11. The CDR3 sequence is 16 residues long. CDR3 bases: TGTGCCAGCAGTTCTTTAGACAGGGGGCGATGGGATGAGCAGTTCTTC. This codes for CASSSLDRGRWDEQFF.

The chain has TRBV5-1 and TRBJ2-2, with D possibly TRBD2 on 5 matching bases. The length of the CDR3 is 14 residues. CDR1 is SGHRS, CDR2 YFSETQ, per germline. Trimming cost V 0 bases and J 6 bases, with 9 bases left between them. CDR3 nucleotides: TGCGCCAGCAGCTTGGGCCCGCGGGCCGGGGAGCTGTTTTTT. It yields the protein CASSLGPRAGELFF. Based on the CDR3 plus reference TRBV5-1 and TRBJ2-2, the full variable domain is KAGVTQTPRYLIKTRGQQVTLSCSPISGHRSVSWYQQTPGQGLQFLFEYFSETQRNKGNFPGRFSGRQFSNSRSEMNVSTLELGDSALYLCASSLGPRAGELFFGEGSRLTVL.

This clone showed up just a few times. CDR3 nucleotide sequence: TGTGCCACCGAGGCTAGCGGGGGGTTAAATACGCAGTATTTT. Its protein product is CATEASGGLNTQYF. This chain joins TRBV19 and TRBJ2-3; 11 bases are shared with TRBD2. Losses at the gene ends were 10 bases for V and 7 bases for J; bases not matched to a gene: 10. Germline values: CDR1 LNHDA, CDR2 SQIVND (reference sequence). The CDR3 loop spans 14 amino acids. The full variable domain, with the rest looked up from reference TRBV19 and TRBJ2-3, is DGGITQSPKYLFRKEGQNVTLSCEQNLNHDAMYWYRQDPGQGLRLIYYSQIVNDFQKGDIAEGYSVSREKKESFPLTVTSAQKNPTAFYLCATEASGGLNTQYFGPGTRLTVL.

The chain has TRBV7-2 and TRBJ2-1; TRBD2 matches 10 bases. With V trimmed by 1 base and J by 5 bases, 14 bases remained unmatched. CDR3 length: 19 residues. CDR1 SGHTA and CDR2 FQGNSA come from the germline V gene. The CDR3: CASSLVAQSSGGVDNEQFF. In DNA, the CDR3 is TGTGCCAGCAGCTTAGTCGCGCAATCTAGCGGGGGTGTCGACAATGAGCAGTTCTTC.

This clone is medium-sized by share. This chain links TRBV28 with TRBJ1-6; D is perhaps TRBD1 (6 bases). The germline V and J ends were trimmed by 3 bases and 7 bases, with 16 bases remaining between them. The CDR3 consists of 16 residues. Germline values: CDR1 MDHEN, CDR2 SYDVKM. For the CDR3, the DNA is TGTGCCAGCAGTTTCTTCCCCACAGGGCCAAATTCACCCCTCCACTTT. This gives the protein CASSFFPTGPNSPLHF.

This sequence joins TRBV30 and TRBJ1-4, with TRBD1 matching over 9 bases. CDR3 length: 17 amino acids. Germline CDR1 GTSNPN, CDR2 SVGIG (reference sequence). V lost 2 bases and J lost 2; bases outside the gene matches: 9. The chain's CDR3 is CAWSSPYDRGTNEKLFF. Here the CDR3 DNA reads TGTGCCTGGAGTTCCCCTTATGACAGGGGGACTAATGAAAAACTGTTTTTT.

The V and J genes are TRBV19 and TRBJ2-2; a weak D match, TRBD1 (6 bases). Trimming stripped 0 bases from V and 3 bases from J, with 8 bases between. Germline CDR1 LNHDA, CDR2 SQIVND (reference sequence). There are 15 residues in the CDR3. CDR3: CASSIEQGYTGELFF. The CDR3 bases are TGTGCCAGTAGTATAGAACAGGGCTACACCGGGGAGCTGTTTTTT.

The sample holds one count of this clone. The chain joins TRBV29-1 to TRBJ1-2; possibly TRBD1 for D (6 bases). V lost 5 bases, J lost 3 bases, and 7 bases lay in between. CDR1 and CDR2 (germline): SQVTM, ANQGSEA. The CDR3 runs 11 residues. This CDR3 is CSVNRDYGYTF. The CDR3 DNA reads TGCAGCGTTAACAGGGACTATGGCTACACCTTC.

This clone appeared a few times. The chain couples TRBV21-1 to TRBJ1-1; the listed D gene, TRBD1, was not tested against the DNA. TRBV21-1 is termed a pseudogene. The CDR3 consists of 14 residues. The CDR3 nucleotides read TGTGCCAGCAGCATATCCAGGGGTTTGACTGAAGCTTTCTTT. Encoded protein: CASSISRGLTEAFF.

The chain is built from TRBV30 and TRBJ2-3, with 10 bases fitting TRBD2. The CDR3 has 14 residues. V shed 0 bases and J 3 bases; nucleotides not matched to a gene: 0. Germline V lookup: CDR1 GTSNPN, CDR2 SVGIG (reference sequence). The CDR3 DNA reads TGTGCCTGGAGTGTTAGCGGGGGGACAGATACGCAGTATTTT. It codes for CAWSVSGGTDTQYF.

The V call is TRBV18, the J call TRBJ2-5; D gene ambiguous. The CDR3 loop spans 12 amino acids. Germline V gene data show CDR1 as KGHSH and CDR2 as LQKENI. V was cut by 6 bases and J by 0 bases, with 5 bases left in between. The CDR3 loop reads CASSLNQETQYF. CDR3 nucleotide sequence: TGTGCCAGCTCCCTAAACCAAGAGACCCAGTACTTC.

The genes are TRBV6-2 or TRBV6-3 and TRBJ2-5; 7 nucleotides agree with TRBD1. Unmatched junction bases numbered 9, after V lost 3 bases and J lost 5 bases. Germline V lookup: CDR1 MNHEY, CDR2 SVGEGT. The CDR3 totals 15 residues. The CDR3 loop reads CASSYTGQAAETQYF. The CDR3 DNA is TGTGCCAGCAGTTATACTGGACAGGCAGCCGAGACCCAGTACTTC.

CDR3 sequence reads: CASSVGLGLFEAFF. The CDR3 DNA follows: TGTGCCAGCAGCGTAGGCCTGGGCCTTTTTGAAGCTTTCTTT. The chain uses TRBV9 and TRBJ1-1; D gene ambiguous. Trimming took 0 bases from V and 7 from J, leaving 13 bases between them. This CDR3 comprises 14 residues. Germline loops: CDR1 SGDLS, CDR2 YYNGEE.

This clone was picked up a small number of times. J is TRBJ1-1 and V is TRBV28; a weak D match, TRBD1 (6 bases). The CDR3 is 12 amino acids. V lost 6 bases and J 6 bases, leaving 11 bases between the germline ends. The germline gives CDR1 MDHEN, CDR2 SYDVKM. The CDR3 coding sequence is TGTGCCAGCAGAACAGGGACGGCTGAAGCTTTCTTT. Protein product: CASRTGTAEAFF.

This clone was found a few times. The gene calls are TRBV5-8 and TRBJ1-5, with 10 bases fitting TRBD1. Germline V gene lookup returns CDR1 SGHTS and CDR2 YDEGEE. The CDR3 runs to 15 residues. Losses at the gene ends were 4 bases for V and 5 bases for J; bases not matched to a gene: 6. The CDR3 spells CASSMRTGGYQPQHF. The CDR3 DNA sequence: TGTGCCAGCAGCATGCGGACAGGGGGGTATCAGCCCCAGCATTTT.

V is TRBV6-5 and J is TRBJ1-1; D gene unclear. CDR1 is MNHEY and CDR2 is SVGAGI in the germline V gene. The CDR3 is 15 amino acids. The V gene lost 4 bases and the J gene lost 0 bases, with 12 bases spanning the gap. The DNA for the CDR3 is TGTGCCAGCAGTTTCTCCCGGAGCATGAACACTGAAGCTTTCTTT. Amino acid sequence: CASSFSRSMNTEAFF.